Below are 15 T cell receptor beta chains sequenced from a single sample in a study of blood T cell repertoires in COVID-19. The repertoire was sequenced with immunoSEQ multiplex PCR; TCRdb's copy has only in-frame clones and lacks some. The profile shows just under 350,000 clones, around nine tenths of them singletons. Specimen: peripheral blood. The origin of the receptors is a woman in her late teens or twenties who had recovered from COVID-19.

This chain joins TRBV11-2 and TRBJ1-2; TRBD1 matches at 7 bases. Germline V gene lookup returns CDR1 SGHAT and CDR2 FQNNGV. CDR3 length: 15 residues. V dropped 5 bases and J dropped 2; count of bases not matched to a gene: 8. As DNA, the CDR3 is TGTGCCAGCAGCAGTACAGGGGCCCTCAACTATGGCTACACCTTC. Its translation is CASSSTGALNYGYTF.

The rearrangement uses TRBV2 and TRBJ2-1; D may be TRBD2 (5 bases). Germline V gene data show CDR1 as SNHLY and CDR2 as FYNNEI. V was trimmed by 3 bases and J by 9 bases, leaving 9 bases between them. The CDR3 has 12 residues. The DNA for the CDR3 is TGTGCCAGCAGTGACAGCGCGGGTGAGCAGTTCTTC. It encodes CASSDSAGEQFF.

The chain uses TRBV15 and TRBJ1-1, with a possible D match to TRBD1 (5 bases). The V gene's germline CDR1 is LNHNV and CDR2 YYDKDF (reference sequence). V lost 4 bases and J 4 bases, leaving 13 bases between the germline ends. The CDR3 covers 14 residues. The CDR3 here is CATSTGGGPTEAFF. As DNA, the CDR3 is TGTGCCACCAGCACTGGGGGAGGCCCCACTGAAGCTTTCTTT.

The chain uses TRBV4-3 and TRBJ1-1, with 7 nucleotides matching TRBD1. The V gene end was trimmed by 3 bases and the J gene end by 0 bases; junction bases not matched to a gene: 10. This CDR3 has 17 residues. The germline V gene has CDR1 LGHNA and CDR2 YSLEER. The CDR3 protein is CASSQLKETGVNTEAFF. As DNA, the CDR3 is TGCGCCAGCAGCCAGCTTAAGGAAACAGGGGTGAACACTGAAGCTTTCTTT.

V usage is TRBV20-1 and J usage is TRBJ2-5; TRBD2 is a possible D gene (5 bases). V lost 3 bases, J lost 4 bases, and 15 bases lay in between. Per the germline V gene, CDR1 is DFQATT and CDR2 is SNEGSKA (reference sequence). The CDR3 has 14 residues. CDR3 nucleotides: TGCAGTGCTAGTAGAGGGCAGATCCGAGAGACCCAGTACTTC. It codes for CSASRGQIRETQYF.

The gene calls are TRBV7-2 and TRBJ1-2, with 9 bases that match TRBD1. Trimming at V came to 6 bases and at J to 5 bases, leaving 7 bases not matched to a gene. Germline-derived CDR1 and CDR2 are SGHTA and FQGNSA. The CDR3 is made up of 14 amino acids. CDR3 in amino acids: CASSHRTGEYGYTF. CDR3 DNA sequence: TGTGCCAGCAGTCACAGGACAGGGGAGTATGGCTACACCTTC.

The rearrangement joins TRBV5-6 to TRBJ2-1; D ambiguous. The germline V gene encodes CDR1 SGHDT and CDR2 YYEEEE. This CDR3 contains 13 residues. Trimming pared 0 bases from V and 7 bases from J, leaving 8 bases between. The CDR3 reads CASSLGERNEQFF. The CDR3 coding sequence is TGTGCCAGCAGCTTGGGAGAGAGGAATGAGCAGTTCTTC.

This rearrangement joins TRBV12-5 to TRBJ2-3; TRBD2 aligns across 9 bases. Germline values: CDR1 LGHNT, CDR2 FRNRAP. The CDR3 is 14 amino acids. Trimming removed 5 bases from V and 5 bases from J; junction bases left unmatched: 5. The DNA for the CDR3 is TGTGCTAGTGGTCCTAGCGGGAAGTTAGATACGCAGTATTTT. The encoded protein is CASGPSGKLDTQYF. The full variable domain, rest sourced from reference TRBV12-5 and TRBJ2-3, is DARVTQTPRHKVTEMGQEVTMRCQPILGHNTVFWYRQTMMQGLELLAYFRNRAPLDDSGMPKDRFSAEMPDATLATLKIQPSEPRDSAVYFCASGPSGKLDTQYFGPGTRLTVL.

The gene calls are TRBV10-3 and TRBJ1-1; D not certain. CDR1 is ENHRY and CDR2 is SYGVKD in the germline V gene. This CDR3 contains 13 residues. V was cut by 3 bases and J by 8 bases, with 13 bases left in between. The CDR3 protein is CAISEDMEEEAFF. The CDR3 nucleotides are TGTGCCATCAGTGAAGATATGGAGGAGGAAGCTTTCTTT.

V and J are TRBV11-3 and TRBJ1-4; 12 nucleotides agree with TRBD1. In germline, CDR1 is SGHNT, CDR2 YENEEA. Unmatched junction bases numbered 20, after V lost 4 bases and J lost 8 bases. CDR3 length: 20 residues. The chain's CDR3 is CASSSRPRSGTGGVGEKLFF. The CDR3 region has the DNA TGTGCCAGCAGCTCCCGACCACGATCCGGGACAGGGGGCGTTGGAGAAAAACTGTTTTTT.

V gene TRBV3-1 (or the pseudogene TRBV3-2) combines with J gene TRBJ1-1, with TRBD1 matching over 9 bases. The CDR3 has 12 amino acids. CDR1 and CDR2 from the germline V gene are LGHDT and YNNKEL (reference sequence). V was pared by 3 bases and J by 7 bases, with 0 bases of the junction left unmatched. The CDR3 DNA reads as TGTGCCAGCAGCCAGGGACAGGGTGAAGCTTTCTTT. It specifies CASSQGQGEAFF.

Only one count was recorded for this clone. The chain joins TRBV11-3 to TRBJ2-1; TRBD2 matches 14 bases. The CDR3 covers 18 residues. Germline V gene lookup returns CDR1 SGHNT and CDR2 YENEEA. Trimming took 0 bases from V and 6 from J; bases not matched to a gene: 7. The CDR3 DNA sequence: TGTGCCAGCAGCTTAGACCCGGGACTAGCGGGAGTTGGCAATGAGCAGTTCTTC. It yields the protein CASSLDPGLAGVGNEQFF. Supplemented by reference TRBV11-3 and TRBJ2-1, the full variable domain reads EAGVVQSPRYKIIEKKQPVAFWCNPISGHNTLYWYLQNLGQGPELLIRYENEEAVDDSQLPKDRFSAERLKGVDSTLKIQPAELGDSAVYLCASSLDPGLAGVGNEQFFGPGTRLTVL.

The J gene is TRBJ2-1, the V gene TRBV9; TRBD2 might be the D (6 bases). The germline V gene encodes CDR1 SGDLS and CDR2 YYNGEE. The CDR3 sequence is 20 residues long. Trimming shortened V by 0 bases and J by 3 bases, and 25 bases separated the two germline ends. CDR3 loop: CASSVGAEGQGSYLYNEQFF. In DNA, the CDR3 is TGTGCCAGCAGCGTAGGCGCGGAGGGGCAGGGCTCTTACCTCTACAATGAGCAGTTCTTC. Using reference TRBV9 and TRBJ2-1 for the parts outside the CDR3, the full variable domain is DSGVTQTPKHLITATGQRVTLRCSPRSGDLSVYWYQQSLDQGLQFLIQYYNGEERAKGNILERFSAQQFPDLHSELNLSSLELGDSALYFCASSVGAEGQGSYLYNEQFFGPGTRLTVL.

This clone was detected only once. This sequence joins TRBV19 and TRBJ1-5; D not certain. Germline loops: CDR1 LNHDA, CDR2 SQIVND (reference sequence). The CDR3 is 13 amino acids. V was pared by 4 bases and J by 0 bases, with 4 bases between. The CDR3 here is CASSTNSNQPQHF. The CDR3 DNA reads TGTGCCAGTAGTACAAATAGCAATCAGCCCCAGCATTTT.

The chain combines TRBV6-4 with TRBJ1-5; no firm D call. The germline CDR1 and CDR2 sequences are MRHNA and SNTAGT. V lost 0 bases, J lost 0 bases, and 12 bases lay in between. The CDR3 extends over 17 amino acids. The DNA for the CDR3 is TGTGCCAGCAGTGACTCCCCCGAGGGCTATAGCAATCAGCCCCAGCATTTT. Protein product: CASSDSPEGYSNQPQHF.